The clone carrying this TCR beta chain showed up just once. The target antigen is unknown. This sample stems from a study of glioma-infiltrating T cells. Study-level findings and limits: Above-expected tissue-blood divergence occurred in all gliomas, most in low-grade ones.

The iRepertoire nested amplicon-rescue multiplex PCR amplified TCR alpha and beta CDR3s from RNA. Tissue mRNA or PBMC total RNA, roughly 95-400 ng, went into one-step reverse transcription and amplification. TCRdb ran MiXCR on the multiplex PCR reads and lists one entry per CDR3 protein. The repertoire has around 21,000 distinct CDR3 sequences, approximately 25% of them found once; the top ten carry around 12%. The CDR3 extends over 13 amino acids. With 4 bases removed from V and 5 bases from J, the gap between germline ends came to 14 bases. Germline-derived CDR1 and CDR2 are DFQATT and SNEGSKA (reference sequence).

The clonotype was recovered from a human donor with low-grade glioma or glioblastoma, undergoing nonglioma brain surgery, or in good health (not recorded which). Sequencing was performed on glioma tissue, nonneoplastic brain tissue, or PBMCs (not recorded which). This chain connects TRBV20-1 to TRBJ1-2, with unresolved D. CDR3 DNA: TGCAGTGCTAAGAACAGAGGCCATTATGGCTACACCTTC. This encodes CSAKNRGHYGYTF.